This TCR beta chain comes out of a study of vaccination effects on CD4 cells after COVID-19. The overall study: Antigen-specific CD4+ T cells were expanded (with viral peptide pools) by the ViraFEST assay ahead of sequencing.

Worth noting for this clone: Its specificity is unknown.

Per germline, CDR1 PRHDT and CDR2 FYEKMQ (reference sequence). The CDR3 is 18 amino acids. V lost 3 bases to trimming and J lost 7 bases; unmatched junction nucleotides: 20. Investigators separated out CD4+ T cells once approximately 9 days of culture had passed. Libraries were prepared by immunoSEQ multiplex PCR; TCRdb keeps only in-frame clonotypes and omits some of them. The data show roughly 48,000 clones, with more than 65% seen just once and approximately 5% held by the top ten. The sample here was CD4+ T cells from PBMCs cultured without peptide, taken before COVID-19 vaccination. This chain uses TRBV13 with TRBJ1-2; 7 bases are a match to TRBD1. The TCR sequence derives from a human donor who received a COVID-19 vaccine. CDR3 amino acids: CASSFPVGGTDLQCGYTF. The CDR3 nucleotides are TGTGCCAGCAGCTTTCCTGTCGGAGGGACAGACCTACAATGTGGCTACACCTTC.